This is a list of T cell receptor beta chains from one sample in a study of blood T cell repertoires in COVID-19. Generated by immunoSEQ multiplex PCR, the TCRdb table keeps only in-frame clones and is missing some. The sample has more than 250,000 clones, approximately 85% seen once. The sequenced sample consisted of PBMCs or T cells enriched from blood (not recorded which). Source of these receptors: a man younger than 40 who had recovered from COVID-19. CDR3s include the opening cysteine and the closing phenylalanine or tryptophan. A D gene is named only where the DNA matches it firmly. For some rows the clone size is stated as once, few or many, or as a class when expanded; others skip it.

.	TRBV5-1	TRBJ2-5	.	CASSGAAGETQYF	TGCGCCAGCAGCGGGGCAGCCGGCGAGACCCAGTACTTC
.	TRBV10-3	TRBJ1-1	TRBD1	CAISELTGGTEAFF	TGTGCCATCAGTGAACTGACAGGGGGCACTGAAGCTTTCTTT
few	TRBV9	TRBJ1-4	.	CASSVGENEKLFF	TGTGCCAGCAGCGTAGGGGAGAATGAAAAACTGTTTTTT
.	TRBV18	TRBJ2-5	.	CASSPGQKETQYF	TGTGCCAGCTCACCCGGACAAAAAGAGACCCAGTACTTC
.	TRBV27	TRBJ1-4	TRBD1	CASPHPDRGRSNEKLFF	TGTGCCAGCCCCCACCCTGATAGGGGGCGATCTAATGAAAAACTGTTTTTT
.	TRBV2	TRBJ2-1	.	CASSVEGRGYEQFF	TGTGCCAGCAGTGTAGAGGGCCGAGGCTATGAGCAGTTCTTC
.	TRBV9	TRBJ1-4	TRBD1	CASSPRTGLGANEKLFF	TGTGCCAGCAGCCCCCGGACAGGGCTAGGGGCTAATGAAAAACTGTTTTTT
.	TRBV3-1/TRBV3-2	TRBJ2-1	TRBD1	CASSQSTGYEQFF	TGTGCCAGCAGCCAATCGACAGGGTATGAGCAGTTCTTC
once	TRBV7-2	TRBJ1-1	.	CASSLLSAGALGEKAFF	TGTGCCAGCAGCTTATTAAGTGCAGGGGCGCTCGGGGAGAAGGCTTTCTTT
.	TRBV7-2	TRBJ2-7	TRBD2	CASSPRLAGGSSPYEQYF	TGTGCCAGCAGCCCCCGCCTAGCGGGGGGGTCTTCCCCCTACGAGCAGTACTTC
.	TRBV5-6	TRBJ1-6	.	CASSLGQANSPLHF	TGTGCCAGCAGCTTGGGGCAGGCTAATTCACCCCTCCACTTT
.	TRBV2	TRBJ1-2	TRBD1	CASSRTGDGYTF	TGTGCCAGCAGTAGGACAGGGGATGGCTACACCTTC
.	TRBV4-2	TRBJ2-1	.	CASSSLSGALNEQFF	TGTGCCAGCAGCTCGCTTTCAGGGGCCCTCAATGAGCAGTTCTTC
.	TRBV10-3	TRBJ1-2	.	CAISETGIVTNYGYTF	TGTGCCATCAGTGAAACAGGGATAGTGACTAACTATGGCTACACCTTC
once	TRBV6-5	TRBJ2-5	.	CASSYSYGPQETQYF	TGTGCCAGCAGTTACTCGTACGGTCCACAAGAGACCCAGTACTTC
.	TRBV5-4	TRBJ2-1	TRBD1	CASSRTGGDGEQFF	TGTGCCAGCAGCCGGACAGGGGGAGATGGTGAGCAGTTCTTC
.	TRBV5-1	TRBJ1-6	.	CASSPTRGESPLHF	TGCGCCAGCAGCCCGACCAGGGGTGAATCACCCCTCCACTTT
.	TRBV15	TRBJ1-4	.	CATSREQGGWEKLFF	TGTGCCACCAGCAGAGAACAGGGTGGGTGGGAAAAACTGTTTTTT
.	TRBV19	TRBJ2-1	TRBD2	CASSKTSGVVNEQFF	TGTGCCAGTAGCAAGACTAGCGGGGTAGTCAATGAGCAGTTCTTC
.	TRBV6-5	TRBJ1-2	TRBD1	CASSFSRTGGYGYTF	TGTGCCAGCAGTTTCTCGCGAACAGGGGGCTATGGCTACACCTTC
.	TRBV21-1	TRBJ2-3	.	CALERGVGTDTQYF	TGTGCCCTTGAGCGGGGGGTTGGAACAGATACGCAGTATTTT
.	TRBV5-4	TRBJ2-4	TRBD2	CASSSNPTGTRGNIQYF	TGTGCCAGCAGCTCCAACCCAACCGGGACTAGGGGAAACATTCAGTACTTC
.	TRBV24-1	TRBJ2-7	.	CATSEQHASDYEQYF	TGTGCCACCAGTGAACAGCACGCCTCCGACTACGAGCAGTACTTC
.	TRBV6-6	TRBJ2-7	.	CASTRRGIDEQYF	TGTGCCAGCACTCGACGAGGTATCGACGAGCAGTACTTC
.	TRBV5-1	TRBJ1-5	.	CASSLEGVKGNQPQHF	TGCGCCAGCAGCTTGGAAGGGGTAAAGGGCAATCAGCCCCAGCATTTT
once	TRBV7-2	TRBJ2-3	TRBD2	CASSLPTSDTDTQYF	TGTGCCAGCAGCTTACCTACTAGCGACACAGATACGCAGTATTTT
.	TRBV5-6	TRBJ2-3	TRBD1	CASSLFGQGASNTQYF	TGTGCCAGCAGCTTGTTCGGCCAGGGGGCGTCTAATACGCAGTATTTT
.	TRBV20-1	TRBJ1-4	.	CSASNYRMGGEKLFF	TGCAGTGCTAGTAATTATCGAATGGGGGGTGAAAAACTGTTTTTT
once	TRBV12-3/TRBV12-4	TRBJ1-1	.	CASSFPGSEAFF	TGTGCCAGCAGTTTCCCCGGGTCTGAAGCTTTCTTT
.	TRBV3-1/TRBV3-2	TRBJ2-3	TRBD2	CASSQDFGGATDTQYF	TGTGCCAGCAGCCAAGATTTCGGGGGGGCGACAGATACGCAGTATTTT
.	TRBV4-2	TRBJ2-1	TRBD2	CASSQESFGGALPGEQFF	TGTGCCAGCAGCCAAGAATCGTTCGGGGGGGCCCTTCCTGGGGAGCAGTTCTTC
once	TRBV3-1/TRBV3-2	TRBJ1-2	TRBD1	CASSQGQGVGGYTF	TGTGCCAGCAGCCAAGGTCAGGGGGTAGGAGGCTACACCTTC
once	TRBV18	TRBJ2-6	TRBD1	CASSRGQGGTGANVLTF	TGTGCCAGCTCACGGGGACAGGGAGGAACTGGGGCCAACGTCCTGACTTTC
once	TRBV4-1	TRBJ2-7	.	CASSQGHLFSYEQYF	TGCGCCAGCAGCCAGGGACACCTATTCTCCTACGAGCAGTACTTC
once	TRBV7-8	TRBJ2-5	TRBD1	CASNRQGRQETQYF	TGTGCCAGCAACCGACAGGGCCGGCAAGAGACCCAGTACTTC
.	TRBV19	TRBJ2-6	.	CASSNLDSSGANVLTF	TGTGCCAGTAGTAACCTGGACAGCTCTGGGGCCAACGTCCTGACTTTC
.	TRBV6-6	TRBJ1-2	TRBD1	CASSYSEGGADYGYTF	TGTGCCAGCAGTTACTCGGAAGGGGGCGCCGACTATGGCTACACCTTC
.	TRBV4-2	TRBJ2-1	.	CASSQDLSSSYNEQFF	TGTGCCAGCAGCCAAGACCTGTCCAGCTCCTACAATGAGCAGTTCTTC
few	TRBV19	TRBJ2-3	.	CASKGGRTATDTQYF	TGTGCCAGTAAAGGAGGGCGGACGGCTACAGATACGCAGTATTTT
.	TRBV19	TRBJ1-1	TRBD1	CASSSRTGFRAAERNTEAFF	TGTGCCAGTAGTTCAAGGACAGGGTTTCGGGCCGCAGAACGAAACACTGAAGCTTTCTTT
few	TRBV2	TRBJ1-1	.	CASTVEAPAFF	TGTGCCAGTACCGTGGAGGCCCCCGCTTTCTTT
.	TRBV2	TRBJ1-2	.	CASSTGTRSYTF	TGTGCCAGCAGTACAGGAACGAGGAGCTACACCTTC
.	TRBV7-3	TRBJ1-1	TRBD1	CASRTDRGSTEAFF	TGTGCCAGCAGGACCGACAGGGGTAGCACTGAAGCTTTCTTT
once	TRBV7-9	TRBJ1-1	.	CASSFGGRNTEAFF	TGTGCCAGCAGCTTTGGGGGCCGGAACACTGAAGCTTTCTTT
.	TRBV6-4	TRBJ2-3	TRBD2	CASSESGGPTDTQYF	TGTGCCAGCAGCGAAAGCGGGGGGCCAACAGATACGCAGTATTTT
.	TRBV18	TRBJ1-5	.	CASSGGGQQPQHF	TGTGCCAGCTCTGGAGGAGGGCAACAGCCCCAGCATTTT
.	TRBV21-1	TRBJ2-5	.	CASSKALEGTRGPQYF	TGTGCCAGCAGCAAAGCGCTCGAGGGGACGCGGGGTCCCCAGTACTTC
.	TRBV5-4	TRBJ1-4	.	CASSLVLNEKLFF	TGTGCCAGCAGCTTGGTTCTTAATGAAAAACTGTTTTTT
.	TRBV4-2	TRBJ2-7	TRBD2	CASSQDLVVGGWDEQYF	TGTGCCAGCAGCCAAGATTTGGTAGTGGGGGGGTGGGACGAGCAGTACTTC
.	TRBV5-4	TRBJ2-3	.	CASSLAGTVGGDTQYF	TGTGCCAGCAGCTTGGCCGGGACGGTCGGGGGAGATACGCAGTATTTT
.	TRBV11-3	TRBJ2-7	.	CASSSQGGFGEQYF	TGTGCCAGCAGCTCTCAGGGGGGCTTTGGGGAGCAGTACTTC
.	TRBV24-1	TRBJ2-5	TRBD1	CATSDSRQGGETQYF	TGTGCCACCAGTGATTCCCGACAGGGGGGAGAGACCCAGTACTTC
.	TRBV5-6	TRBJ1-1	.	CASSLAGQGHTEAFF	TGTGCCAGCAGCTTGGCGGGCCAGGGGCACACTGAAGCTTTCTTT
.	TRBV5-6	TRBJ1-5	.	CASSYRGQPQHF	TGTGCCAGCAGCTATAGGGGTCAGCCCCAGCATTTT
.	TRBV6-5	TRBJ2-1	TRBD2	CASSYQRGGLYNEQFF	TGTGCCAGCAGTTATCAGCGGGGGGGCCTCTACAATGAGCAGTTCTTC